This T cell receptor beta chain appears in the sequencing data of a study of blood T cells in healthy people across ages. Alongside a J-beta primer mix, a sample-barcoded 5' primer served in a second PCR lasting roughly 7 to 12 cycles. TCRdb used MiXCR to reprocess the 5' RACE reads, holding one entry per CDR3 protein. The table records approximately 1,000,000 distinct CDR3 sequences, less than 45% of them present only once. V was clipped by 0 bases and J by 0 bases, with 9 bases between them. CDR1 and CDR2 (germline): LGHNA, YNFKEQ. The length of the CDR3 is 16 residues. Peripheral blood, roughly 9.3 milliliters per donor, was collected. This clonotype was counted at least ten times.

The V gene is TRBV4-2, the J gene TRBJ2-1; the D is unclear. This receptor was taken from a man between 18 and 29 years old in good health. Input material: blood. The CDR3, as DNA: TGTGCCAGCAGCCAAGATCGGGCCGTCTCCTACAATGAGCAGTTCTTC. Translation: CASSQDRAVSYNEQFF.